This TCR beta chain was identified in a study of blood T cell repertoires in COVID-19. About the study: Sample material is recorded as cDNA or gDNA derived from T cells, B-cell-depleted T cells, or PBMCs.

J lost 0 bases, V lost 6 bases, and 8 bases had no gene match. The CDR3 totals 16 residues. The germline CDR1 and CDR2 sequences are MNHEY and SMNVEV (reference sequence). As originally analysed: For nucleated cells, counts were estimated from reference gene primer amplification. This table comes from immunoSEQ multiplex PCR, and its TCRdb copy is limited to in-frame clones, with some not included. The DNA gave D and trimming, while V, J and clone size come from that table. The sample carries under 300,000 clones, approximately 83% recorded once. The specimen sequenced was peripheral blood. This sequence joins TRBV27 and TRBJ1-5; 7 bases are shared with TRBD1. This receptor was identified in a man aged 25-45 years who had recovered from COVID-19. CDR3 sequence (DNA): TGTGCCAGCAGCCGAACGACAGGGTTTAGCAATCAGCCCCAGCATTTT. Translating it yields CASSRTTGFSNQPQHF.